Below, one T cell receptor (beta chain) is given with its context. Its matching antigen is unknown. This record belongs to a study of T cell responses to AZD1222 COVID-19 vaccine. Study-wide results and limits: A reported finding is that nearly half of spike-specific TCRs target unmutated variant regions.

The assay was immunoSEQ multiplex PCR, and TCRdb's table has in-frame clones only and misses some. The table lists about 180,000 clones, over 85% of them singletons. This specimen was peripheral blood, taken on day 0 of AZD1222 vaccination. The receptor comes from an adult in good health.

CDR3 sequence reads: CASSLWVGSLREKLFF. In nucleotides, the CDR3 is TGTGCCAGCAGCTTATGGGTGGGGAGCCTAAGGGAAAAACTGTTTTTT. J is TRBJ1-4 and V is TRBV7-9; D unclear. With 2 bases removed from V and 8 bases from J, the gap between germline ends came to 18 bases. The CDR3 loop spans 16 amino acids. CDR1 and CDR2 from the germline V gene are SEHNR and FQNEAQ (reference sequence).